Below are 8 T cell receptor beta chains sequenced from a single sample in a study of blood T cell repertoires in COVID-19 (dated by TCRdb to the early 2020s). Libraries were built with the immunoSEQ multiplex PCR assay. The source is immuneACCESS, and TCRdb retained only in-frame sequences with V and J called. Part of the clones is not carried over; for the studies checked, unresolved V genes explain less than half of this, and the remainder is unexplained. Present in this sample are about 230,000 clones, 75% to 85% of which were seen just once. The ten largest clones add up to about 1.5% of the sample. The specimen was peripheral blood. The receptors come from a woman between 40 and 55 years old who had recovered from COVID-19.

The CDR3 region is CASRRNSGETQYF. The CDR3, as DNA: TGTGCCAGCCGACGAAACAGCGGGGAGACCCAGTACTTC. The chain joins TRBV11-2 to TRBJ2-5; the D gene is possibly TRBD2 (6 bases). The V and J ends lost 8 bases and 5 bases respectively, with 15 bases between them. This CDR3 comprises 13 residues. Germline loops: CDR1 SGHAT, CDR2 FQNNGV.

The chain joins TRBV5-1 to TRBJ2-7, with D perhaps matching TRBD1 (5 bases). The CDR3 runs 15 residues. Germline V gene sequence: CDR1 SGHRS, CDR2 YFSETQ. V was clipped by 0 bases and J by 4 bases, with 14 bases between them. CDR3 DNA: TGCGCCAGCAGCTTGGATCAGGGCCAGGGATACGAGCAGTACTTC. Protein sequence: CASSLDQGQGYEQYF.

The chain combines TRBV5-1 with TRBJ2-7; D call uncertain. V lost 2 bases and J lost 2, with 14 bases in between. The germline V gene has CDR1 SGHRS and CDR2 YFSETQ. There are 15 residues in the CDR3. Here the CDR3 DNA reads TGCGCCAGCAGCTTAGAAGCAGCGCACACCTACGAGCAGTACTTC. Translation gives CASSLEAAHTYEQYF.

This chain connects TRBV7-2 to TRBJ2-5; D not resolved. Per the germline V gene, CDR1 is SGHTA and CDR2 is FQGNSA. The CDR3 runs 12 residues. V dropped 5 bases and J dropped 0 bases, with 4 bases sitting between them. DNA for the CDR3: TGTGCCAGCAGCCAAAACCAAGAGACCCAGTACTTC. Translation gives CASSQNQETQYF.

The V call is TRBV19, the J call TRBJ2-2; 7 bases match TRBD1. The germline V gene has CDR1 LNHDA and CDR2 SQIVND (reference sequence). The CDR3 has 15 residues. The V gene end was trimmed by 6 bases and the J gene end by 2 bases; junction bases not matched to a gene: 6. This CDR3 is CASRATGSNTGELFF. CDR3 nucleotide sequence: TGTGCCAGTAGAGCGACAGGGTCCAACACCGGGGAGCTGTTTTTT.

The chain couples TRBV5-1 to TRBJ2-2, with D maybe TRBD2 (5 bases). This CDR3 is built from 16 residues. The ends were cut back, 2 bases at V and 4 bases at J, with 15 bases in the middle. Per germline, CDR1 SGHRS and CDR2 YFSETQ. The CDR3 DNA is TGCGCCAGCAGCTTTCAGTCGGGGTCCAGCACCGGGGAGCTGTTTTTT. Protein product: CASSFQSGSSTGELFF.

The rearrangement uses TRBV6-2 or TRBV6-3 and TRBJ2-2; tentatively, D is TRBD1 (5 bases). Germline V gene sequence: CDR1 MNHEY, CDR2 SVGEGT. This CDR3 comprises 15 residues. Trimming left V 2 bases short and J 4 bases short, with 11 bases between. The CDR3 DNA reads TGTGCCAGCAGTTACCTTAGGGGCGGCACCGGGGAGCTGTTTTTT. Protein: CASSYLRGGTGELFF.

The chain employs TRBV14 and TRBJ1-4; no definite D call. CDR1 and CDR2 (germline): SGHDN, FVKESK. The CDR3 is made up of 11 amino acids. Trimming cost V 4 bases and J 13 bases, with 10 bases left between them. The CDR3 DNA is TGTGCCAGCAGCCGAGGGTTCGGACTGTTTTTT. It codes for CASSRGFGLFF.